Below, 5 T cell receptor beta chains from the same sample are listed, as sequenced in a study of cytomegalovirus exposure and HLA in healthy donors. Primers: 60 Vbeta forward and 13 Jbeta reverse. Method: immunoSEQ multiplex PCR; TCRdb's copy keeps in-frame clones and lacks some. The sample yields about 130,000 clones, 77% seen once. The sequencing input was PBMCs. The receptors were sampled from a woman aged 40 to 49 in good health and CMV-seropositive.

This clone was observed a few times. This chain links TRBV28 with TRBJ1-2, with 9 bases lining up with TRBD1. The CDR3 loop spans 15 amino acids. V shed 5 bases and J 8 bases; nucleotides not matched to a gene: 12. Germline CDR1 and CDR2: MDHEN and SYDVKM. In nucleotides, the CDR3 is TGTGCCAGCAGTACGATACAGGGGGCCTTCGGAGGCTACACCTTC. This translates into CASSTIQGAFGGYTF.

This clone was seen once. The chain links TRBV5-6 to TRBJ1-5, with 8 bases lining up with TRBD1. The CDR3 length is 16 residues. The V segment lost 2 bases and the J segment 3 bases; nucleotides outside the gene matches: 7. Per the germline V gene, CDR1 is SGHDT and CDR2 is YYEEEE. CDR3 sequence: CASSLYLGQDNQPQHF. The DNA for the CDR3 is TGTGCCAGCAGCTTATACTTGGGACAGGACAATCAGCCCCAGCATTTT.

There are a few counts of this clone. V gene TRBV5-1 combines with J gene TRBJ1-2; D is perhaps TRBD1 (6 bases). Germline CDR1 reads SGHRS; CDR2 reads YFSETQ. This CDR3 has 14 residues. V was cut by 4 bases and J by 2 bases, with 12 bases left in between. CDR3 loop: CASSIQGINYGYTF. CDR3 DNA: TGCGCCAGCAGCATACAGGGTATAAACTATGGCTACACCTTC.

V usage is TRBV23-1 and J usage is TRBJ2-5; weak D call: TRBD1 (7 bases). TRBV23-1 is an ORF, and what it does is uncertain. This CDR3 is built from 13 residues. The V and J ends lost 8 bases and 4 bases respectively, with 14 bases between them. CDR3 in amino acids: CASPQGTRETQYF. For the CDR3, the DNA is TGCGCCAGCCCACAGGGGACTCGAGAGACCCAGTACTTC.

This chain connects TRBV5-1 to TRBJ2-5, with 8 bases that match TRBD2. After removal of 4 bases from V and 4 bases from J, the junction contained 12 bases not matched to a gene. The CDR3 consists of 16 residues. Germline loops: CDR1 SGHRS, CDR2 YFSETQ. CDR3 in amino acids: CASSPTSTGGAETQYF. CDR3 DNA: TGCGCCAGCAGCCCCACCTCGACGGGAGGGGCAGAGACCCAGTACTTC.